This T cell receptor (beta chain) was documented in a study of T cells in Graves' hyperthyroidism and ophthalmopathy. Amplified TCR beta CDR3 regions derived from RNA transcripts. The primer set for the first-round RT-PCR of the TCR CDR3 was HTBI. TCRdb called the multiplex PCR reads again in MiXCR, with one record for every CDR3 protein. This table has around 600,000 distinct CDR3 sequences, roughly 15% appearing once. This clonotype appeared a few times. What it binds is unknown. Germline is not matched at one junction end, which may reflect a read error. Study-level findings and limits: For ophthalmopathy, model prediction preceded onset by a median roughly 6.3 months. The majority of expanded thyroid clonotypes above 0.001 also appeared in blood.

Ophthalmopathy patients all had a Clinical Activity Score of at least 3, a NOSPECS grade of at least 4 and disease under 3 months old. Diagnosing involved the use of clinical symptoms, serum thyroxine and TRAb, thyroid ultrasound and orbital computed tomography. Source material: blood. This sequence originates from a woman between 50 and 59 years old with Graves' ophthalmopathy.

The CDR3 DNA reads as TGTGCCAGCAGTGACCGGGACATACGACTAAATAGCAATCAGCCCCAGCGTTTT. Protein product: CASSDRDIRLNSNQPQRF. V is TRBV6-1 and J is TRBJ1-5; perhaps TRBD1 as D (6 bases). Germline assignment: CDR1 MNHNS and CDR2 SASEGT. The CDR3 sequence is 18 residues long.